The clone carrying this T cell receptor beta chain came up a few times. Graves' hyperthyroidism was deemed stable given no ophthalmopathy progression within 18 months. This sample is part of a study of T cells in Graves' hyperthyroidism and ophthalmopathy. What was amplified from RNA transcripts were TCR beta CDR3 regions. HTBI primers were the set used in a first-round RT-PCR of the TCR CDR3. One entry per CDR3 protein, called by TCRdb with MiXCR from the multiplex PCR reads. The table records 500,000 to 650,000 distinct CDR3 sequences, about 15% of them present only once. Germline V gives CDR1 LNHNV, CDR2 YYDKDF (reference sequence). This CDR3 is 14 amino acids long. V lost 3 bases and J lost 2, with 8 bases in between.

This chain connects TRBV15 to TRBJ2-1, with D unclear. Sequenced input: blood. This clonotype was sampled from a woman aged 40 to 55 with Graves' hyperthyroidism. As DNA, the CDR3 is TGTGCCACCAGCAGTAAGTTCCCCTACAATGAGCAGTTCTTC. Translating gives CATSSKFPYNEQFF.